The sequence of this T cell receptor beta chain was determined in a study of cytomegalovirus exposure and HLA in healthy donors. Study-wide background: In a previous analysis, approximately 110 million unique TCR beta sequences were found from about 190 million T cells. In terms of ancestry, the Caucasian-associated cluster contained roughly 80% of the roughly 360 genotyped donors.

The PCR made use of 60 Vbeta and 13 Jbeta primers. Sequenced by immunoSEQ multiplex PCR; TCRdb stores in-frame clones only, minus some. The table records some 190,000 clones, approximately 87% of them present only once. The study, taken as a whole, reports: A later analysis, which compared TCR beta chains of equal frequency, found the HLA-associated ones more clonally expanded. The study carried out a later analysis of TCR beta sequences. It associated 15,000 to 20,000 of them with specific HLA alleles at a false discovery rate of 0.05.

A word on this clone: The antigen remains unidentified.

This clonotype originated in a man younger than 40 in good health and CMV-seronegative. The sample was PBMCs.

The CDR3 loop reads CASSLLAGETQYF. CDR3 nucleotides: TGTGCCAGCAGCTTACTAGCGGGGGAGACCCAGTACTTC. The chain links TRBV7-9 to TRBJ2-5; 9 nucleotides align to TRBD2. CDR1 and CDR2 from the germline V gene are SEHNR and FQNEAQ (reference sequence). CDR3 length equals 13 residues. V lost 2 bases to trimming and J lost 5 bases; unmatched junction nucleotides: 0.